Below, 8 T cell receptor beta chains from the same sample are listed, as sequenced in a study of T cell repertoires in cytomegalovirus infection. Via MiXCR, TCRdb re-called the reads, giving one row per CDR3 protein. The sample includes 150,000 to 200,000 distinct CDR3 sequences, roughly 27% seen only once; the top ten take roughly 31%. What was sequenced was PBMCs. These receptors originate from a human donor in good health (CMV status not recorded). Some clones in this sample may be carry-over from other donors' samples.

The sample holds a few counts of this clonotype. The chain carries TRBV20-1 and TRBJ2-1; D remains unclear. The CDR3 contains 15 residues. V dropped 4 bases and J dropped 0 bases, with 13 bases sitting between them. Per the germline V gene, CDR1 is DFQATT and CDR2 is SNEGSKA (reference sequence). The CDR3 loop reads CSAKGRMPSYNEQFF. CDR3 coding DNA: TGCAGTGCTAAAGGACGGATGCCCTCCTACAATGAGCAGTTCTTC.

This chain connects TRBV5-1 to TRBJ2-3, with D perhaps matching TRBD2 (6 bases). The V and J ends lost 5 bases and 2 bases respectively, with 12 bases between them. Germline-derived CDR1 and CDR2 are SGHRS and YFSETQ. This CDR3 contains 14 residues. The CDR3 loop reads CASRASDATDTQYF. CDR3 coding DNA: TGCGCCAGCAGGGCTAGCGACGCCACAGATACGCAGTATTTT.

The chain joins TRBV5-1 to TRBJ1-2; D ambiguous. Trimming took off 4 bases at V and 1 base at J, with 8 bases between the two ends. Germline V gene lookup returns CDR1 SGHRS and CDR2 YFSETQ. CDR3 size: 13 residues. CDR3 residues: CASSKEGNYGYTF. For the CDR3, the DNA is TGCGCCAGCAGCAAGGAGGGTAACTATGGCTACACCTTC.

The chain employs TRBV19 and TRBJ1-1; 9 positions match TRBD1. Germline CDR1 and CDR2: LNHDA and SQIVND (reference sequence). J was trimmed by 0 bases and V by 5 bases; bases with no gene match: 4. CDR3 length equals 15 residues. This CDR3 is CASSPGDRVNTEAFF. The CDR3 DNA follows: TGTGCCAGTAGTCCCGGGGACAGGGTGAACACTGAAGCTTTCTTT. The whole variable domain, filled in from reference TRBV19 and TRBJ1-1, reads DGGITQSPKYLFRKEGQNVTLSCEQNLNHDAMYWYRQDPGQGLRLIYYSQIVNDFQKGDIAEGYSVSREKKESFPLTVTSAQKNPTAFYLCASSPGDRVNTEAFFGQGTRLTVV.

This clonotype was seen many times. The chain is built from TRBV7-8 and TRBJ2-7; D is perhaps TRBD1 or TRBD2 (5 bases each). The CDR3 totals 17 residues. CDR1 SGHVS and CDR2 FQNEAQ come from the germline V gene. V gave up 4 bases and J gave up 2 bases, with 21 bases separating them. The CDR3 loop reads CASSSQGWGEGTYEQYF. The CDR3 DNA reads TGTGCCAGCAGCTCCCAGGGCTGGGGAGAGGGCACCTACGAGCAGTACTTC. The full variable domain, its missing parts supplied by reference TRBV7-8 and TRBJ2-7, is GAGVSQSPRYKVAKRGQDVALRCDPISGHVSLFWYQQALGQGPEFLTYFQNEAQLDKSGLPSDRFFAERPEGSVSTLKIQRTQQEDSAVYLCASSSQGWGEGTYEQYFGPGTRLTVT.

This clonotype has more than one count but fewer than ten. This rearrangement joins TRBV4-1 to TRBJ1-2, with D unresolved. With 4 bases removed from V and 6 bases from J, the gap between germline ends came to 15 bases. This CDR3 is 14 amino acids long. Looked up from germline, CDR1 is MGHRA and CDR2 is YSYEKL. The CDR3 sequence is CASSPSSSMDGYTF. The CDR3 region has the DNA TGCGCCAGCAGCCCGAGCTCGTCAATGGATGGCTACACCTTC.

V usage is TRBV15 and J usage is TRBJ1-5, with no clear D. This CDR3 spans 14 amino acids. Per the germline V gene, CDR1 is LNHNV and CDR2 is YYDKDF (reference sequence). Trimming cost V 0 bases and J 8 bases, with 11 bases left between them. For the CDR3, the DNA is TGTGCCACCAGCAGAGATCCGCAATTCGAGCCCCAGCATTTT. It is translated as CATSRDPQFEPQHF.

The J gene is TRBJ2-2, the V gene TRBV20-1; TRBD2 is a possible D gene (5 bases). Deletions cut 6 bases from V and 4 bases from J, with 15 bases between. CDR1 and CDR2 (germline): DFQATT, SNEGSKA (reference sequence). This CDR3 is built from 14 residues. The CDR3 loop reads CSARTARGTGELFF. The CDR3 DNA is TGCAGTGCCAGGACGGCTCGGGGCACCGGGGAGCTGTTTTTT.